The 30 T cell receptor beta chains below were found in one sample sequenced in a study of blood T cell repertoires in COVID-19. Measured with immunoSEQ multiplex PCR; TCRdb has only the in-frame clones, and not every one. The repertoire holds under 350,000 clones, with nearly 90% as singletons. Sequenced material: peripheral blood. These receptors all come from a woman younger than 45 with COVID-19, enrolled during active disease.

This rearrangement joins TRBV7-2 to TRBJ2-2; 8 nucleotides align to TRBD2. The CDR3 totals 15 residues. Trimming cost V 5 bases and J 6 bases; bases outside gene matches: 8. Germline V gene lookup returns CDR1 SGHTA and CDR2 FQGNSA. The CDR3 coding sequence is TGTGCCAGCAGCGCACAGCTCGGGGGGGCCGGGGAGCTGTTTTTT. Translated, it gives CASSAQLGGAGELFF.

The chain carries TRBV6-6 and TRBJ2-5, with D maybe TRBD2 (5 bases). The germline CDR1 and CDR2 sequences are MNHNY and SVGAGI (reference sequence). The CDR3 is 14 residues long. V gave up 5 bases and J gave up 2 bases, with 12 bases separating them. For the CDR3, the DNA is TGTGCCAGCAGTGTTTCTCGGGAACAAGAGACCCAGTACTTC. As protein: CASSVSREQETQYF.

This clone was found a few times. The chain combines TRBV5-6 with TRBJ1-2; D is undetermined. Trimming took off 4 bases at V and 1 base at J, with 20 bases between the two ends. CDR3 length: 17 amino acids. The V gene's germline CDR1 is SGHDT and CDR2 YYEEEE. The CDR3 DNA reads TGTGCCAGCAGCCCGAACCCTATTGCAACGCGTAACTATGGCTACACCTTC. It is translated as CASSPNPIATRNYGYTF. Supplemented by reference TRBV5-6 and TRBJ1-2, the full variable domain reads DAGVTQSPTHLIKTRGQQVTLRCSPKSGHDTVSWYQQALGQGPQFIFQYYEEEERQRGNFPDRFSGHQFPNYSSELNVNALLLGDSALYLCASSPNPIATRNYGYTFGSGTRLTVV.

In DNA form, the CDR3 reads TGTGCCAGCAGCTTAAGGATGACAGAGGAGACCCAGTACTTC. It yields the protein CASSLRMTEETQYF. The chain recombines TRBV13 with TRBJ2-5; D might be TRBD1 (5 bases). Germline V gives CDR1 PRHDT, CDR2 FYEKMQ (reference sequence). This CDR3 is built from 14 residues. V was trimmed by 2 bases and J by 5 bases, leaving 12 bases between them.

This clone was counted a single time. The rearrangement links TRBV11-3 to TRBJ2-3; TRBD1 aligns across 10 bases. Germline V gene lookup returns CDR1 SGHNT and CDR2 YENEEA. V lost 5 bases to trimming and J lost 3 bases; unmatched junction nucleotides: 5. The CDR3 spans 15 residues. The CDR3 here is CASSPGTGETDTQYF. The CDR3 DNA sequence: TGTGCCAGCAGCCCGGGGACAGGGGAGACAGATACGCAGTATTTT. Full variable domain (outside the CDR3, taken from reference TRBV11-3 and TRBJ2-3): EAGVVQSPRYKIIEKKQPVAFWCNPISGHNTLYWYLQNLGQGPELLIRYENEEAVDDSQLPKDRFSAERLKGVDSTLKIQPAELGDSAVYLCASSPGTGETDTQYFGPGTRLTVL.

V and J are TRBV10-3 and TRBJ1-1, with D maybe TRBD1 (5 bases). CDR1 is ENHRY, CDR2 SYGVKD, per germline. The CDR3 spans 12 residues. Trimming removed 10 bases at V and 4 bases at J, with 13 bases between. CDR3 DNA sequence: TGTGCCACTGGGAGGGGCCTCACTGAAGCTTTCTTT. Residues: CATGRGLTEAFF.

V gene TRBV6-1 combines with J gene TRBJ1-5; D is uncertain. This CDR3 region has 16 residues. Trimming pared 2 bases from V and 2 bases from J, leaving 13 bases between. Germline CDR1 reads MNHNS; CDR2 reads SASEGT. The CDR3 coding sequence is TGTGCCAGCAGTGAAAGAGCTAATACGGGCAATCAGCCCCAGCATTTT. Amino acid sequence: CASSERANTGNQPQHF.

The genes are TRBV5-1 and TRBJ1-1; TRBD1 matches 7 bases. In germline, CDR1 is SGHRS, CDR2 YFSETQ. The CDR3 length is 13 residues. V lost 0 bases and J lost 7; bases outside the gene matches: 3. The CDR3 DNA sequence: TGCGCCAGCAGCTTGGCGGACAGGTTTGAAGCTTTCTTT. This gives the protein CASSLADRFEAFF.

The rearrangement joins TRBV29-1 to TRBJ2-1, with 11 nucleotides matching TRBD2. V dropped 5 bases and J dropped 6; count of bases not matched to a gene: 6. In germline, CDR1 is SQVTM, CDR2 ANQGSEA. CDR3 length equals 14 residues. CDR3 protein: CSVTLGLAANEQFF. The CDR3 DNA follows: TGCAGCGTTACCCTGGGACTAGCGGCCAATGAGCAGTTCTTC.

The chain carries TRBV7-3 and TRBJ2-7; a weak D match, TRBD1 (5 bases). CDR3 length: 16 amino acids. CDR1 and CDR2 from the germline V gene are SGHTA and FQGTGA. Between the trimmed V and J ends, which lost 4 bases and 0 bases, there was a span of 16 bases. CDR3 protein: CASSSQPTAFSYEQYF. The CDR3 DNA sequence: TGTGCCAGCAGCTCGCAACCGACAGCCTTCTCCTACGAGCAGTACTTC.

The V gene is TRBV5-4, the J gene TRBJ1-2, with TRBD1 as a possible D gene (5 bases). The CDR3 is made up of 15 amino acids. The V gene lost 0 bases and the J gene lost 7 bases, with 16 bases spanning the gap. The germline CDR1 and CDR2 sequences are SGHNT and YYREEE (reference sequence). The CDR3 DNA reads TGTGCCAGCAGCTTGGAGGGACTAAGAACGGGTGGCTACACCTTC. Amino acids: CASSLEGLRTGGYTF.

In this sample, this clone turned up a few times. The rearrangement links TRBV4-3 to TRBJ1-6; possibly TRBD1 for D (6 bases). Trimming shortened V by 0 bases and J by 13 bases, and 10 bases separated the two germline ends. The CDR3 length is 13 residues. Germline V CDR1 and CDR2: LGHNA, YSLEER. The CDR3 sequence is CASSQEWGHPLHF. The CDR3, as DNA: TGCGCCAGCAGCCAAGAGTGGGGGCATCCCCTCCACTTT.

V and J are TRBV5-4 and TRBJ1-2; TRBD1 matches at 7 bases. The CDR3 has 14 residues. Germline lookup yields CDR1 SGHNT and CDR2 YYREEE (reference sequence). J was trimmed by 1 base and V by 7 bases; bases with no gene match: 7. The CDR3 sequence is CASLGQIINYGYTF. CDR3 nucleotide sequence: TGTGCCAGCCTGGGACAGATCATTAACTATGGCTACACCTTC.

The chain has TRBV7-2 and TRBJ2-3, with D perhaps matching TRBD1 (5 bases). The germline CDR1 and CDR2 sequences are SGHTA and FQGNSA. V was cut by 5 bases and J by 2 bases, with 11 bases left in between. The CDR3 is 14 residues long. As DNA, the CDR3 is TGTGCCAGCAGCCCCCGGACATTCACAGATACGCAGTATTTT. Translated: CASSPRTFTDTQYF.

The chain combines TRBV4-1 with TRBJ2-3, with D maybe TRBD2 (5 bases). The V end was cut by 1 base, the J end by 0 bases, with 8 bases between. Germline loops: CDR1 MGHRA, CDR2 YSYEKL. This CDR3 is built from 15 residues. DNA for the CDR3: TGCGCCAGCAGCCAAGTAAGCGGAAGCACAGATACGCAGTATTTT. This encodes CASSQVSGSTDTQYF.

The chain couples TRBV4-2 to TRBJ1-1; D is ambiguous. V gave up 8 bases and J gave up 3 bases, with 13 bases separating them. Germline V gene sequence: CDR1 LGHNA, CDR2 YNFKEQ. This CDR3 has 13 residues. The CDR3 sequence: CASRDMKDTEAFF. CDR3 sequence (DNA): TGTGCCAGCCGAGACATGAAAGACACTGAAGCTTTCTTT.

The chain employs TRBV4-2 and TRBJ1-6; 8 nucleotides agree with TRBD1. Germline CDR1 and CDR2: LGHNA and YNFKEQ. V lost 0 bases, J lost 5 bases, and 12 bases stayed unmatched. The CDR3 loop spans 19 amino acids. CDR3 bases: TGTGCCAGCAGCCAAGAATGGACAGGGACCAGGGGAAATAATTCACCCCTCCACTTT. This translates into CASSQEWTGTRGNNSPLHF.

The chain links TRBV27 to TRBJ1-2, with a tentative D call TRBD1 (6 bases). V was shortened by 5 bases and J by 1 base, with 11 bases between the two germline ends. The CDR3 sequence is 14 residues long. The germline gives CDR1 MNHEY, CDR2 SMNVEV (reference sequence). The CDR3 DNA is TGTGCCAGCAGTCCTACGGACAGTAACTATGGCTACACCTTC. This sequence encodes CASSPTDSNYGYTF.

The chain carries TRBV3-1 (or the pseudogene TRBV3-2) and TRBJ1-4; D call uncertain. The V and J ends lost 2 bases and 8 bases respectively, with 15 bases between them. Germline V gene sequence: CDR1 LGHDT, CDR2 YNNKEL (reference sequence). The CDR3 runs to 15 residues. CDR3 DNA sequence: TGTGCCAGCAGCCAAAGGTCTCCGGGAGCCGAAAAACTGTTTTTT. Its translation is CASSQRSPGAEKLFF.

This clone has only a few counts. This chain links TRBV24-1 with TRBJ2-2, with TRBD2 identical over 7 bases. Per germline, CDR1 KGHDR and CDR2 SFDVKD. The CDR3 is 15 amino acids. The trim removed 4 bases at V and 3 bases at J, leaving 4 bases unmatched. The CDR3 reads CATSEGRGYTGELFF. The CDR3 DNA reads TGTGCCACCAGTGAGGGGAGGGGATACACCGGGGAGCTGTTTTTT.

The count of this clone is one. J is TRBJ2-2 and V is TRBV6-5; D is uncertain. Germline CDR1 reads MNHEY; CDR2 reads SVGAGI. The germline V and J ends were trimmed by 4 bases and 4 bases, with 10 bases remaining between them. The CDR3 extends over 14 amino acids. For the CDR3, the DNA is TGTGCCAGCAGTTCCGGGTTATTCACCGGGGAGCTGTTTTTT. Its protein is CASSSGLFTGELFF.

The chain recombines TRBV23-1 with TRBJ1-6, with 7 bases lining up with TRBD1. TRBV23-1 is recorded as an ORF, its role being uncertain. The CDR3 is made up of 20 amino acids. V trimming: 4 bases; J trimming: 1 base; junction bases outside the gene matches: 16. CDR3 in DNA: TGCGCCAGCAGTCGTGACCCCGATCGACAGGGTGGGTCCTATAATTCACCCCTCCACTTT. Protein: CASSRDPDRQGGSYNSPLHF.

This sequence joins TRBV7-8 and TRBJ2-1; possible D gene TRBD1, 5 bases. Trimming stripped 5 bases from V and 10 bases from J, with 12 bases between. CDR3 length equals 12 residues. Germline V gene sequence: CDR1 SGHVS, CDR2 FQNEAQ. The DNA of the CDR3 is TGTGCCAGCAGCCCAGGGTTCCAGGAGCAGTTCTTC. It is translated as CASSPGFQEQFF.

On this clone: The same CDR3 is also encoded by other DNA sequences in this sample. The rearrangement links TRBV7-2 to TRBJ2-3; D is unresolved. CDR1 is SGHTA and CDR2 is FQGNSA in the germline V gene. The length of the CDR3 is 12 residues. V lost 2 bases and J lost 3, with 3 bases in between. The CDR3 here is CASSLYTDTQYF. The CDR3, as DNA: TGTGCCAGCAGCTTATATACAGATACGCAGTATTTT.

This clone has a handful of counts. The chain employs TRBV7-9 and TRBJ2-1; D uncertain. The CDR3 is 13 residues long. The germline V gene encodes CDR1 SEHNR and CDR2 FQNEAQ (reference sequence). Between the trimmed V and J ends, which lost 3 bases and 6 bases, there was a span of 9 bases. The CDR3 protein is CASSFRQFNEQFF. CDR3 nucleotides: TGTGCCAGCAGCTTTCGCCAGTTCAATGAGCAGTTCTTC.

The chain couples TRBV6-5 to TRBJ2-2, with D possibly TRBD1 on 6 matching bases. Germline V gene data show CDR1 as MNHEY and CDR2 as SVGAGI. V lost 2 bases, J lost 3 bases, and 13 bases lay in between. This CDR3 comprises 16 residues. The CDR3 nucleotides are TGTGCCAGCAGTTACGCCGGCAGGGGTCACACCGGGGAGCTGTTTTTT. This sequence encodes CASSYAGRGHTGELFF.

The chain has TRBV5-1 and TRBJ2-2; TRBD1 agrees at 11 bases. This CDR3 is built from 16 residues. Germline V gene sequence: CDR1 SGHRS, CDR2 YFSETQ. The V segment lost 0 bases and the J segment 7 bases; nucleotides outside the gene matches: 5. The CDR3 here is CASSLEPGTGGGELFF. DNA for the CDR3: TGCGCCAGCAGCTTGGAACCCGGGACAGGGGGCGGGGAGCTGTTTTTT.

This clone showed up just a few times. The V and J genes are TRBV30 and TRBJ1-5; TRBD1 is a possible D gene (6 bases). Germline values: CDR1 GTSNPN, CDR2 SVGIG (reference sequence). Trimming shortened V by 0 bases and J by 6 bases, and 15 bases separated the two germline ends. CDR3 length equals 15 residues. CDR3 sequence (DNA): TGTGCCTGGAGTGTAGGGACACTCATGGGTCAGCCCCAGCATTTT. Translated: CAWSVGTLMGQPQHF.

The chain links TRBV4-1 to TRBJ2-3; maybe TRBD1 (6 bases). CDR1 is MGHRA, CDR2 YSYEKL, per germline. Trimming shortened V by 0 bases and J by 2 bases, and 12 bases separated the two germline ends. There are 16 residues in the CDR3. The CDR3 sequence: CASSQEDQGITDTQYF. CDR3 nucleotides: TGCGCCAGCAGCCAAGAGGACCAGGGGATCACAGATACGCAGTATTTT.

The rearrangement uses TRBV13 and TRBJ2-5; no clear D. The CDR3 covers 14 residues. V gave up 1 base and J gave up 2 bases, with 8 bases separating them. CDR1 and CDR2 (germline): PRHDT, FYEKMQ (reference sequence). This CDR3 is CASSLDAFQETQYF. For the CDR3, the DNA is TGTGCCAGCAGCTTAGACGCGTTTCAAGAGACCCAGTACTTC.